The rows below give T cell receptor beta chains drawn from one sample of a study of response to subunit inactivated influenza vaccine. TCRdb itself ran the RT-PCR reads through MiXCR, one entry per CDR3 protein. The profile covers about 610,000 distinct CDR3 sequences, with around 13% appearing a single time and around 10% taken by the ten largest. Sequenced material: PBMCs from blood, taken approximately 13 days after vaccination. Receptors were obtained from a man over 45 who received an inactivated influenza vaccine. The CDR3 runs from the conserved cysteine through the conserved F or W. D genes are given only for firm matches. Clone size is given for some rows only: seen once, a few or many times, or a class if the clone is expanded.

TRBV11-2,TRBD1,TRBJ2-6,.,CASSFPDRGPSSGANVLTF,TGTGCCAGCAGCTTCCCGGACAGGGGTCCTTCGTCTGGGGCCAACGTCCTGACTTTC
TRBV6-5,TRBD1,TRBJ1-4,.,CASSYFRGGAGEKLFF,TGTGCCAGCAGTTACTTTAGAGGGGGCGCGGGGGAAAAACTGTTTTTT
TRBV7-9,.,TRBJ1-2,.,CASSLGQVGGGYTF,TGTGCCAGCAGCTTAGGACAGGTCGGCGGTGGCTACACCTTC
TRBV12-3/TRBV12-4,.,TRBJ2-3,.,CASTPTGASTDTQYF,TGTGCCAGCACCCCGACAGGAGCTAGCACAGATACGCAGTATTTT
TRBV12-3/TRBV12-4,.,TRBJ2-3,many,CASSVKRDTQYF,TGTGCCAGCAGTGTAAAGAGGGATACGCAGTATTTT
TRBV2,.,TRBJ2-3,.,CASEGHSTDTQYF,TGTGCCAGCGAAGGTCATAGCACAGATACGCAGTATTTT
TRBV29-1,TRBD2,TRBJ2-1,.,CSVGSAGASGRLGEQFF,TGCAGCGTTGGATCCGCAGGGGCTAGCGGGAGGCTAGGTGAGCAGTTCTTC
TRBV4-2,.,TRBJ2-1,few,CASSQDTLGYNEQFF,TGTGCCAGCAGCCAAGATACGCTCGGGTACAATGAGCAGTTCTTC
TRBV28,TRBD1,TRBJ2-7,few,CASSTQDRGGIYEHYF,TGTGCCAGCAGTACCCAGGACAGGGGGGGGATCTACGAGCACTACTTC
TRBV28,TRBD1,TRBJ1-6,.,CASRPGQSNSPLHF,TGTGCCAGCAGACCGGGACAGAGTAATTCACCCCTCCACTTT
TRBV6-4,.,TRBJ2-2,few,CASSDSWLSGELFF,TGTGCCAGCAGTGACTCCTGGCTATCCGGGGAGCTGTTTTTT
TRBV6-1,.,TRBJ2-7,.,CASSAPAGTPLEQYF,TGTGCCAGCAGTGCCCCAGCCGGGACACCTCTCGAGCAGTACTTC
TRBV29-1,.,TRBJ2-3,.,CSVDQWGEADTQYF,TGCAGCGTGGACCAGTGGGGGGAGGCAGATACGCAGTATTTT
TRBV6-2/TRBV6-3,.,TRBJ2-5,.,CASSYEVWETQYF,TGTGCCAGCAGTTACGAGGTGTGGGAGACCCAGTACTTC
TRBV12-3/TRBV12-4,.,TRBJ2-7,few,CASRSRGSSYEQYF,TGTGCCAGCAGATCCCGGGGCAGCTCCTACGAGCAGTACTTC
TRBV11-2,TRBD2,TRBJ2-7,many,CASSLILAGTSYEQYF,TGTGCCAGCAGTTTGATTCTAGCGGGGACCAGCTACGAGCAGTACTTC
TRBV20-1,TRBD1,TRBJ1-5,few,CSAREQGARAQPQHF,TGCAGTGCTAGAGAACAGGGGGCTCGGGCTCAGCCCCAGCATTTT
TRBV20-1,.,TRBJ1-5,.,CSARADLGNQPQHF,TGCAGTGCTAGGGCAGACCTGGGCAATCAGCCCCAGCATTTT
TRBV5-1,TRBD1,TRBJ2-1,few,CASSLQGAGYNEQFF,TGCGCCAGCAGCTTGCAGGGGGCCGGTTACAATGAGCAGTTCTTC
TRBV2,TRBD1,TRBJ2-3,few,CASSDPGQGSGTQYF,TGTGCCAGCAGCGATCCGGGACAGGGAAGTGGTACGCAGTATTTT
TRBV20-1,.,TRBJ1-6,few,CSARNRDTVNSPLHF,TGCAGTGCTAGAAACCGGGACACAGTAAATTCACCCCTCCACTTT
TRBV12-3/TRBV12-4,.,TRBJ1-2,.,CASSLAGAWGYTF,TGTGCCAGCAGTTTAGCGGGGGCGTGGGGCTACACCTTC
TRBV27,TRBD2,TRBJ2-5,few,CASSFLGVAGEPQETQYF,TGTGCCAGCAGTTTCCTCGGGGTAGCGGGGGAGCCTCAAGAGACCCAGTACTTC
TRBV6-2/TRBV6-3,.,TRBJ1-6,many,CASSWIDYNSPLHF,TGTGCCAGCAGTTGGATTGACTATAATTCACCCCTCCACTTT
TRBV4-3,.,TRBJ2-3,few,CASSQTPGASSTDTQYF,TGCGCCAGCAGCCAGACCCCTGGCGCATCTAGCACAGATACGCAGTATTTT
TRBV18,TRBD1,TRBJ1-1,.,CASSPGTGSNTEAFF,TGTGCCAGCTCACCCGGGACAGGTTCGAACACTGAAGCTTTCTTT
TRBV20-1,.,TRBJ1-1,.,CSASDGRTEAFF,TGCAGTGCTAGTGACGGGAGAACTGAAGCTTTCTTT
TRBV29-1,TRBD1,TRBJ2-5,many,CSVERDRGPETQYF,TGCAGCGTTGAAAGGGACAGGGGGCCGGAGACCCAGTACTTC
TRBV5-1,.,TRBJ2-2,many,CASSFSGGTGELFF,TGCGCCAGCAGCTTCTCAGGTGGTACCGGGGAGCTGTTTTTT
TRBV30,.,TRBJ2-4,few,CAWSVSGTGKNIQYF,TGTGCCTGGAGTGTATCGGGAACAGGCAAAAACATTCAGTACTTC
TRBV5-1,.,TRBJ2-2,few,CASSWSGGDPGELFF,TGCGCCAGCAGCTGGTCAGGAGGGGATCCCGGGGAGCTGTTTTTT
TRBV2,.,TRBJ2-5,once,CASSGAMSPTRGTQYF,TGTGCCAGCAGTGGCGCTATGAGCCCGACCAGAGGGACCCAGTACTTC
TRBV7-2,TRBD1,TRBJ1-2,few,CASSLLGQGNGYTF,TGTGCCAGCAGCTTATTAGGACAGGGGAATGGCTACACCTTC
TRBV19,TRBD1,TRBJ2-1,.,CASSPWEQGYHEQFF,TGTGCCAGTAGTCCGTGGGAACAGGGGTACCATGAGCAGTTCTTC
TRBV6-6,.,TRBJ2-2,.,CASRKTGELFF,TGTGCCAGCAGGAAGACCGGGGAGCTGTTTTTT
TRBV28,TRBD2,TRBJ2-1,few,CASSWGGGSYNEQFF,TGTGCCAGCAGTTGGGGGGGGGGCTCCTACAATGAGCAGTTCTTC
TRBV6-1,.,TRBJ2-2,few,CASSRQFANTGELFF,TGTGCCAGCAGTAGACAGTTCGCGAACACCGGGGAGCTGTTTTTT
TRBV12-3/TRBV12-4,TRBD1,TRBJ1-6,.,CASSLGTGLNSPLHF,TGTGCCAGCAGTTTGGGGACAGGGTTGAATTCACCCCTCCACTTT
TRBV16,TRBD2,TRBJ2-3,.,CASSQTSGSTDTQYF,TGTGCCAGCAGCCAGACTAGCGGGAGTACAGATACGCAGTATTTT
TRBV5-1,TRBD1,TRBJ2-1,.,CASSLRQGLYNEQFF,TGCGCCAGCAGCTTGAGACAGGGGCTCTACAATGAGCAGTTCTTC
TRBV4-2,.,TRBJ1-2,.,CASSQGSPGRTYGYTF,TGTGCCAGCAGCCAAGGTTCTCCGGGACGGACCTATGGCTACACCTTC
TRBV20-1,.,TRBJ2-7,few,CSARDLSGSPSYEQYF,TGCAGTGCTAGAGATCTCTCCGGGAGCCCATCCTACGAGCAGTACTTC
TRBV12-3/TRBV12-4,TRBD2,TRBJ2-5,.,CASSPSGPKETQYF,TGTGCCAGCAGTCCTAGCGGGCCTAAAGAGACCCAGTACTTC
TRBV11-1,TRBD1,TRBJ2-6,.,CASRQSGTAVSGANVLTF,TGTGCCAGCAGGCAATCCGGGACAGCTGTCTCTGGGGCCAACGTCCTGACTTTC
TRBV9,.,TRBJ1-1,.,CASSGQTEIDMNTEAFF,TGTGCCAGCAGCGGACAGACAGAGATTGACATGAACACTGAAGCTTTCTTT
TRBV29-1,.,TRBJ2-7,few,CSVVLGHSYEQYF,TGCAGCGTTGTATTGGGACATTCCTACGAGCAGTACTTC
TRBV4-2,TRBD2,TRBJ2-2,many,CASSPSFSGTNTGELFF,TGTGCCAGCAGCCCATCGTTTAGCGGGACGAACACCGGGGAGCTGTTTTTT
TRBV27,TRBD2,TRBJ2-5,many,CASMRLAGGETQYF,TGTGCCAGCATGAGACTAGCGGGAGGAGAGACCCAGTACTTC
TRBV7-8,.,TRBJ1-1,few,CASSWTARMNTEAFF,TGTGCCAGCAGCTGGACAGCTCGGATGAACACTGAAGCTTTCTTT
TRBV10-3,.,TRBJ1-1,few,CAISLGQTNTEAFF,TGTGCCATCAGCCTTGGACAGACCAACACTGAAGCTTTCTTT
TRBV5-1,TRBD1,TRBJ1-6,.,CASSGTGEYNSPLHF,TGCGCCAGCAGCGGAACAGGGGAGTATAATTCACCCCTCCACTTT
TRBV3-1,TRBD1,TRBJ1-2,.,CASSHRLSSSGTGFDGYTF,TGTGCCAGCAGCCATCGACTCAGCTCGTCCGGGACAGGGTTTGACGGCTACACCTTC